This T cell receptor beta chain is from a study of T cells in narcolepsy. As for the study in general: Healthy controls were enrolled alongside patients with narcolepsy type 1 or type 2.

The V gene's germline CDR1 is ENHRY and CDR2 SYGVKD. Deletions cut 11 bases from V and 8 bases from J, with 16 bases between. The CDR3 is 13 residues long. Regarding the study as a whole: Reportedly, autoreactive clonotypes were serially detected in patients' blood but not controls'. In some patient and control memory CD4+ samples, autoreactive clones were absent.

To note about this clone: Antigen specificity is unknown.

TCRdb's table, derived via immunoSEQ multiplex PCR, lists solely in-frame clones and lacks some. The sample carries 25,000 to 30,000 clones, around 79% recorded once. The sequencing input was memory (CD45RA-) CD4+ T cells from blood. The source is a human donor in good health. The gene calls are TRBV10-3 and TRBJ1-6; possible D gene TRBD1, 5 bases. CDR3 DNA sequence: TGTGCCTCGGACTCAGGGAGCCATTCACCCCTCCACTTT. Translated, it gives CASDSGSHSPLHF.